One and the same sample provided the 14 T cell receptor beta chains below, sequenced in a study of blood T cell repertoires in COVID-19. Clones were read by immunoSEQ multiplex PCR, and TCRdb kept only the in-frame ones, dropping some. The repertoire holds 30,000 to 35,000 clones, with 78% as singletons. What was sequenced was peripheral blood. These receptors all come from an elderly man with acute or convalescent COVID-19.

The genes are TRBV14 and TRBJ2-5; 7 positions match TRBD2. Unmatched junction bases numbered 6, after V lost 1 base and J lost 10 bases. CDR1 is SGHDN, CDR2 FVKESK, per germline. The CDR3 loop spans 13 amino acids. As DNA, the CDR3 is TGTGCCAGCAGCCAAGTAACTAGCGTGGACCAGTACTTC. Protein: CASSQVTSVDQYF.

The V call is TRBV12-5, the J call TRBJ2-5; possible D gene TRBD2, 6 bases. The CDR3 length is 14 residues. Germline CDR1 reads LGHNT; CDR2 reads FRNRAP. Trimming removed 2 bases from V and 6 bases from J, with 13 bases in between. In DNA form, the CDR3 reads TGTGCTAGTGGTTTGTCGGAGGGGAAGAAGACCCAGTACTTC. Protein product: CASGLSEGKKTQYF.

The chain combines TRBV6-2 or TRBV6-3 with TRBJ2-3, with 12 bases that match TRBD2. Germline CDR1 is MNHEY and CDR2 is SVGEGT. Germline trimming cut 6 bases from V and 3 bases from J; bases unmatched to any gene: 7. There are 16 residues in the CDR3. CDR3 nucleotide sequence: TGTGCCAGCAGCCTCTTTACTAGCGGGGGGACAGATACGCAGTATTTT. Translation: CASSLFTSGGTDTQYF.

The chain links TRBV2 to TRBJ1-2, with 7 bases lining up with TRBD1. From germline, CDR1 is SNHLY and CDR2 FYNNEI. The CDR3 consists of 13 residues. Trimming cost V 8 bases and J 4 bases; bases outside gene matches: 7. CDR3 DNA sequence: TGTGCCAGCGAAAAGACAGGGAGCTATGGCTACACCTTC. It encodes CASEKTGSYGYTF.

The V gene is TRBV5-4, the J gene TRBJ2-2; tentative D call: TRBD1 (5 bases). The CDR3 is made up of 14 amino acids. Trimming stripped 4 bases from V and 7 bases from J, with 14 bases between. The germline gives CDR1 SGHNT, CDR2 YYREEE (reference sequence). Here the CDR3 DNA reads TGTGCCAGCAGCCGTATTCAGGGTAACGGGGAGCTGTTTTTT. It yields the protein CASSRIQGNGELFF.

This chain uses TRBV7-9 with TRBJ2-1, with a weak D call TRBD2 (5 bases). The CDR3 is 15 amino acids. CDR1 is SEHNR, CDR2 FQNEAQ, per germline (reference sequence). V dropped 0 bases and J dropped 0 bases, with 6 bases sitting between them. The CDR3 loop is CASSLAGSSYNEQFF. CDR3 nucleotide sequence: TGTGCCAGCAGCTTAGCGGGGAGCTCCTACAATGAGCAGTTCTTC.

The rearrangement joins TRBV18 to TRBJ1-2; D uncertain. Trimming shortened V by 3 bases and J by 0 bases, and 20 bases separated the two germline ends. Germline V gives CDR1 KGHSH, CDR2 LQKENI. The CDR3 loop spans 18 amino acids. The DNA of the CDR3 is TGTGCCAGCTCACCGGGTTTCGGGCGGGCCGGGACTAACTATGGCTACACCTTC. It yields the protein CASSPGFGRAGTNYGYTF.

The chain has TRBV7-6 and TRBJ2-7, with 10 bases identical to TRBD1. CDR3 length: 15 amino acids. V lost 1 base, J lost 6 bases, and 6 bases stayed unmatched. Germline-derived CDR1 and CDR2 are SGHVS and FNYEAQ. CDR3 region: CASSLVATGGAEQYF. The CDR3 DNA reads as TGTGCCAGCAGCTTAGTCGCGACAGGGGGCGCCGAGCAGTACTTC.

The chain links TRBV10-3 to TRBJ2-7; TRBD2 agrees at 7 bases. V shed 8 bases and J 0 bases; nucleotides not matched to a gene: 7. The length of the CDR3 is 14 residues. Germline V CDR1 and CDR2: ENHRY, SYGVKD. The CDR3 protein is CAIRAAGSSYEQYF. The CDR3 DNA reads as TGTGCCATCCGCGCAGCGGGGAGCTCCTACGAGCAGTACTTC.

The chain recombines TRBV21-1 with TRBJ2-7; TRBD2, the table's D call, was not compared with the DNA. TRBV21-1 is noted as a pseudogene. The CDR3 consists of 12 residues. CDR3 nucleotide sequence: TGTGCCAGCAGCAAAGCCGGGGGCGAGCAGTACTTC. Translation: CASSKAGGEQYF.

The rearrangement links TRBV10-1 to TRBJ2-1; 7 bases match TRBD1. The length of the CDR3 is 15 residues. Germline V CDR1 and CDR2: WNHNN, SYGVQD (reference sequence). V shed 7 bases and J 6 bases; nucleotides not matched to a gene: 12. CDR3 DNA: TGCGCCAGCAACCCGACAGGGCTTGGATCCAATGAGCAGTTCTTC. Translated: CASNPTGLGSNEQFF.

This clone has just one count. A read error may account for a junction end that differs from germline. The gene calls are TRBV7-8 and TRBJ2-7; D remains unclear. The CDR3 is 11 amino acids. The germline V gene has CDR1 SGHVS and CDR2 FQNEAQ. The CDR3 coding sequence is TGTGCCAGCAGCCCTGAGACTTATCCTTGGTTC. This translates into CASSPETYPWF.

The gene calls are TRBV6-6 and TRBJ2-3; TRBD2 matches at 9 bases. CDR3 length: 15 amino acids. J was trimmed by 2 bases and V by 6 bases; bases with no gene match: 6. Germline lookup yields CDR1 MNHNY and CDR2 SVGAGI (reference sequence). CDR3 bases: TGTGCCAGCAGACAAGCGGGGGGCCCCACAGATACGCAGTATTTT. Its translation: CASRQAGGPTDTQYF.

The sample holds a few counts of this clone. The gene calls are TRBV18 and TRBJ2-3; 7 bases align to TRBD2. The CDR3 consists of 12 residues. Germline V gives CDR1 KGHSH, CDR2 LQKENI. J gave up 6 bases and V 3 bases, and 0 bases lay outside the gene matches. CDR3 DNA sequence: TGTGCCAGCTCACCCGGGAGGGATACGCAGTATTTT. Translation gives CASSPGRDTQYF.